This TCR beta chain was observed in a study of shared clonotypes between healthy human individuals. Study-wide results and limits: Shared clonotypes across all four donors exceeded non-shared ones in generation probability.

As to this clone: Its antigen is not identified.

Sequenced by immunoSEQ multiplex PCR; TCRdb stores in-frame clones only, minus some. The sample has around 2,000,000 clones; approximately 94% are singletons. In the naive CD8 group, cells lacked CD45RO and were positively selected for CCR7, so terminally differentiated effector memory CD45RA+ cells were left out. The CDR3 consists of 11 residues. V lost 7 bases to trimming and J lost 9 bases, with 10 bases between them. Germline CDR1 and CDR2: MNHEY and SMNVEV (reference sequence). The clonotype was recovered from a man in his late teens or twenties in good health. Sequencing used naive CD8+ T cells sorted from blood. This rearrangement joins TRBV27 to TRBJ2-1; D is ambiguous. The CDR3 nucleotides are TGTGCCAGCACCTACGGAGCTGAGCAGTTCTTC. Its translation: CASTYGAEQFF.